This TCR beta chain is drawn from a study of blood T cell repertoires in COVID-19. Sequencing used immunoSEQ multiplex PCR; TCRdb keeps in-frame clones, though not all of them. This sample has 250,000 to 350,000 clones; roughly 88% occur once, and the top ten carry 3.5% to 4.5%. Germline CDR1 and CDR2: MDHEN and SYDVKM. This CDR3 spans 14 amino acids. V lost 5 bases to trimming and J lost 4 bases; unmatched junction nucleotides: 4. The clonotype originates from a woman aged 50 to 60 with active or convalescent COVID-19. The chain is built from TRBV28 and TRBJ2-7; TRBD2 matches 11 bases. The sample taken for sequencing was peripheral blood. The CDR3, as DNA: TGTGCCAGCAGTGAAACTAGCGGGAGTTACGAGCAGTACTTC. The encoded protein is CASSETSGSYEQYF.